The present T cell receptor (beta chain) was sequenced within a study of blood T cell repertoires in COVID-19. Study at large: Samples taken during acute and convalescent COVID-19 were collected in the United States, Italy and Spain. Sample material is recorded as cDNA or gDNA derived from T cells, B-cell-depleted T cells, or PBMCs.

The V gene end was trimmed by 2 bases and the J gene end by 1 base; junction bases not matched to a gene: 14. CDR1 is LGHDT and CDR2 is YNNKEL in the germline V gene (reference sequence). CDR3 size: 19 residues. Per the original data handling: Nucleated cell counts were estimated from reference gene primer amplification. Some clones are missing from TCRdb's copy, which holds only in-frame ones; the method was immunoSEQ multiplex PCR. For V, J and clone size, that table is used; D and trimming come from the DNA. This sample yields approximately 230,000 clones, of which roughly 87% are seen a single time; just under 6.5% belongs to the top ten. Participants were aged roughly 18 to 89 years from approximately 24 US areas.

This sequence was found in a woman in her thirties with acute COVID-19. The chain recombines TRBV3-1 (or the pseudogene TRBV3-2) with TRBJ2-7; 10 bases line up with TRBD2. Sequences were obtained from PBMCs or T cells enriched from blood (not recorded which). CDR3: CASSQNKPAGGVGSYEQYF. The CDR3, as DNA: TGTGCCAGCAGCCAAAACAAGCCAGCGGGAGGGGTCGGGTCCTACGAGCAGTACTTC.